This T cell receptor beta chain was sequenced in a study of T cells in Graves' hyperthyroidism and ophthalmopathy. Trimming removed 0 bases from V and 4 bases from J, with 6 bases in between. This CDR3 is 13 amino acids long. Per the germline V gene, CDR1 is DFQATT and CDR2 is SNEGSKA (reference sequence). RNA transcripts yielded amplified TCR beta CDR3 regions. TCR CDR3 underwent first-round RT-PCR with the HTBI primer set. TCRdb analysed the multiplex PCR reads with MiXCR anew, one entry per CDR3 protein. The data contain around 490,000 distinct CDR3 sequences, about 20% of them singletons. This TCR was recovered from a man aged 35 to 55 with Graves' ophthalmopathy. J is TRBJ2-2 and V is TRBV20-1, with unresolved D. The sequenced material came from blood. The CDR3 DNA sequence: TGCAGTGCTAGAGACACGTTCACCGGGGAGCTGTTTTTT. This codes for CSARDTFTGELFF.